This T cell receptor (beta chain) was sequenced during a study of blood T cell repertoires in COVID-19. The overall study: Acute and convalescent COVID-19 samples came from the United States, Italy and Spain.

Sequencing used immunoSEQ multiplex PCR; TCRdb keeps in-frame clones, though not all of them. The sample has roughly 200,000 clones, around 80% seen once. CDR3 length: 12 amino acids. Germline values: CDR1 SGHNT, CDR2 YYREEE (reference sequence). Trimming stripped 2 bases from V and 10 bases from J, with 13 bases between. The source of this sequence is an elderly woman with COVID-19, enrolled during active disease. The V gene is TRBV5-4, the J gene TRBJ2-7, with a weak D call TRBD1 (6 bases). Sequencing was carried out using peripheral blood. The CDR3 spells CASSFGAGEQYF. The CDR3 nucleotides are TGTGCCAGCAGCTTCGGGGCAGGGGAACAGTACTTC.